What follows describes a single TCR beta chain. This specimen belongs to a study of blood T cell repertoires in COVID-19. Assay: immunoSEQ multiplex PCR; the TCRdb copy retains only in-frame clones and omits some. The data contain 310,000 or so clones, roughly 84% of them singletons. This sequence was found in a man aged 45-65 years with active or convalescent COVID-19. The material sequenced was peripheral blood.

CDR3 DNA: TGTGCCAGCAGTTTTATTTTACCCACAGGGAACCAGCCCCAGCATTTT. This gives the protein CASSFILPTGNQPQHF. The chain uses TRBV28 and TRBJ1-5; possibly TRBD1 for D (6 bases). The germline V gene encodes CDR1 MDHEN and CDR2 SYDVKM. Between the trimmed V and J ends, which lost 3 bases and 7 bases, there was a span of 19 bases. The CDR3 sequence is 16 residues long. Full variable domain (outside the CDR3, taken from reference TRBV28 and TRBJ1-5): DVKVTQSSRYLVKRTGEKVFLECVQDMDHENMFWYRQDPGLGLRLIYFSYDVKMKEKGDIPEGYSVSREKKERFSLILESASTNQTSMYLCASSFILPTGNQPQHFGDGTRLSIL.